This entry lists 18 T cell receptor beta chains sequenced from one sample in a study of neurological immune-mediated disorders (dated by TCRdb to the late 2010s). Libraries were constructed by 5' RACE. Sequencing instrument: Illumina HiSeq 2500. TCRdb cleaned the public reads at Q25 with fastp, built clones with MiXCR and kept in-frame beta chains. Each entry merges the rows of one CDR3 protein and shows their most common DNA and genes. In this sample the table shows approximately 60,000 distinct CDR3 sequences, roughly 4.3% of which occur a single time. The top ten constitute 2.5% to 3% of the sample. The sequenced sample was PBMCs. The receptors were sampled from a man aged 50-60 years with multiple sclerosis.

This clonotype was seen ten or more times. This chain uses TRBV20-1 with TRBJ2-7, with D perhaps matching TRBD1 or TRBD2 (6 bases each). This CDR3 is 14 amino acids long. Trimming removed 3 bases from V and 1 base from J, with 13 bases in between. Germline assignment: CDR1 DFQATT and CDR2 SNEGSKA (reference sequence). CDR3 sequence: CSASRGQGSYEQYF. The CDR3 region has the DNA TGCAGTGCTAGCCGGGGGCAGGGATCCTACGAGCAGTACTTC.

This clonotype was detected many times. The rearrangement uses TRBV29-1 and TRBJ1-2; D uncertain. The ends were cut back, 8 bases at V and 2 bases at J, with 18 bases in the middle. CDR3 size: 14 residues. In germline, CDR1 is SQVTM, CDR2 ANQGSEA. CDR3 in DNA: TGCAGCACTGACACCGCGAACCTCAACTATGGCTACACCTTC. This translates into CSTDTANLNYGYTF.

This clonotype was counted ten times or more. A read error may produce the germline difference seen at one junction end. This chain joins TRBV20-1 and TRBJ2-1; D possibly uses TRBD1 or TRBD2 (6 bases each). Germline V lookup: CDR1 DFQATT, CDR2 SNEGSKA (reference sequence). This CDR3 spans 16 amino acids. The CDR3 nucleotides are TGCAGTGCCAGAGGGACGAGGGGGGCCTCCTACAATGAGCAGTTCTTC. Translating it yields CSARGTRGASYNEQFF.

The chain uses TRBV18 and TRBJ2-5, with D tentatively TRBD2 (6 bases). The V gene lost 2 bases and the J gene lost 4 bases, with 11 bases spanning the gap. CDR3 length: 14 residues. Germline V CDR1 and CDR2: KGHSH, LQKENI. The CDR3 here is CASSPAGFPETQYF. The CDR3 bases are TGTGCCAGCTCACCAGCGGGGTTCCCAGAGACCCAGTACTTC.

This clonotype was recorded many times. The chain carries TRBV2 and TRBJ2-7, with D perhaps matching TRBD2 (6 bases). The CDR3 sequence is 14 residues long. The germline CDR1 and CDR2 sequences are SNHLY and FYNNEI. V lost 6 bases to trimming and J lost 3 bases, with 15 bases between them. This chain's CDR3 is CASRNRDSDYEQYF. The DNA for the CDR3 is TGTGCCAGCAGAAACCGGGACTCAGACTACGAGCAGTACTTC.

Many counts were recorded for this clonotype. The chain carries TRBV5-1 and TRBJ2-2, with 7 bases aligning to TRBD1. CDR3 length: 15 amino acids. Germline V gives CDR1 SGHRS, CDR2 YFSETQ. V gave up 9 bases and J gave up 1 base; unmatched junction bases: 9. The CDR3 sequence: CATKDRAENTGELFF. CDR3 in DNA: TGCGCCACCAAAGACAGGGCTGAGAACACCGGGGAGCTGTTTTTT.

The chain recombines TRBV18 with TRBJ2-3; 8 nucleotides line up with TRBD2. CDR1 and CDR2 (germline): KGHSH, LQKENI. V lost 4 bases and J lost 1; bases outside the gene matches: 10. CDR3 size: 17 residues. The CDR3 sequence: CASSLDSAGVGTDTQYF. CDR3 coding DNA: TGTGCCAGCTCACTCGACTCAGCGGGAGTTGGCACAGATACGCAGTATTTT.

The chain recombines TRBV5-1 with TRBJ2-3; TRBD2 matches at 7 bases. The CDR3 is 14 amino acids. CDR1 SGHRS and CDR2 YFSETQ come from the germline V gene. The ends lost 0 bases at V and 6 bases at J; junction bases unmatched: 4. CDR3 sequence reads: CASSLGLAVDTQYF. The CDR3 DNA sequence: TGCGCCAGCAGCTTGGGGCTAGCGGTGGATACGCAGTATTTT.

This clonotype was recorded many times. V and J are TRBV7-8 and TRBJ1-3; D ambiguous. The V end lost 2 bases, the J end lost 4 bases, and 12 bases lay between the germline ends. The germline V gene encodes CDR1 SGHVS and CDR2 FQNEAQ. This CDR3 has 15 residues. CDR3: CASSLLPSGGNTIYF. Written as DNA, the CDR3 is TGTGCCAGCAGCTTACTTCCCTCGGGGGGAAACACCATATATTTT.

This clonotype was found many times. CDR3 DNA: TGCAGTGCCCTTATCCCAGGCTTAAGCACAGATACGCAGTATTTT. Encoded protein: CSALIPGLSTDTQYF. This rearrangement joins TRBV20-1 to TRBJ2-3; D gene ambiguous. This CDR3 spans 15 amino acids. Trimming stripped 6 bases from V and 0 bases from J, with 16 bases between. Germline V gives CDR1 DFQATT, CDR2 SNEGSKA (reference sequence).

The V gene is TRBV20-1, the J gene TRBJ2-1; a weak D match, TRBD2 (6 bases). The CDR3 has 14 amino acids. Between the trimmed V and J ends, which lost 3 bases and 9 bases, there was a span of 18 bases. Germline values: CDR1 DFQATT, CDR2 SNEGSKA (reference sequence). The CDR3 DNA reads TGCAGTGCTAGTGATGGGGTGGGGACTGGTGAGCAGTTCTTC. Amino acids: CSASDGVGTGEQFF.

The CDR3 is CASSLGRVGEQYF. CDR3 nucleotides: TGTGCCAGCAGCTTGGGAAGGGTGGGCGAGCAGTACTTC. The J gene is TRBJ2-7, the V gene TRBV11-2; D is undetermined. The V end was cut by 3 bases, the J end by 6 bases, with 12 bases between. The CDR3 loop spans 13 amino acids. Germline-derived CDR1 and CDR2 are SGHAT and FQNNGV.

This clonotype appeared a few times. This sequence joins TRBV10-1 and TRBJ2-5; the D call may be TRBD1 or TRBD2 (5 bases each). Trimming pared 8 bases from V and 5 bases from J, leaving 21 bases between. This CDR3 spans 15 amino acids. The germline CDR1 and CDR2 sequences are WNHNN and SYGVQD (reference sequence). The CDR3 reads CASSGAGVTRETQYF. DNA for the CDR3: TGCGCCAGCTCCGGGGCGGGTGTAACCAGGGAGACCCAGTACTTC.

This clonotype came up a few times. J is TRBJ2-7 and V is TRBV2; 8 bases are a match to TRBD1. The junction had 12 bases not matched to a gene; V was cut back by 5 bases and J by 3 bases. CDR3 length equals 16 residues. Germline values: CDR1 SNHLY, CDR2 FYNNEI. The CDR3 sequence is CASSRADRALDYEQYF. The CDR3 DNA is TGTGCCAGCAGTAGGGCGGACAGGGCGTTAGACTACGAGCAGTACTTC.

This clonotype has at least ten counts. The chain combines TRBV7-8 with TRBJ2-1; D is uncertain. This CDR3 spans 13 amino acids. Per the germline V gene, CDR1 is SGHVS and CDR2 is FQNEAQ. V shed 5 bases and J shed 5 bases, with 10 bases lying between them. The DNA of the CDR3 is TGTGCCAGCAGCCCCAAACACGACAATGAGCAGTTCTTC. It is translated as CASSPKHDNEQFF. The full variable domain, with the rest looked up from reference TRBV7-8 and TRBJ2-1, is GAGVSQSPRYKVAKRGQDVALRCDPISGHVSLFWYQQALGQGPEFLTYFQNEAQLDKSGLPSDRFFAERPEGSVSTLKIQRTQQEDSAVYLCASSPKHDNEQFFGPGTRLTVL.

V is TRBV7-2 and J is TRBJ2-7, with D perhaps assigned TRBD1 or TRBD2 (5 bases each). The CDR3 sequence is 16 residues long. Germline V lookup: CDR1 SGHTA, CDR2 FQGNSA. Trimming shortened V by 5 bases and J by 3 bases, and 20 bases separated the two germline ends. CDR3 amino acids: CASSLGDAPGHYEQYF. For the CDR3, the DNA is TGTGCCAGCAGCCTAGGGGACGCGCCTGGACACTACGAGCAGTACTTC. The variable domain in full, completed from reference TRBV7-2 and TRBJ2-7, reads GAGVSQSPSNKVTEKGKDVELRCDPISGHTALYWYRQSLGQGLEFLIYFQGNSAPDKSGLPSDRFSAERTGGSVSTLTIQRTQQEDSAVYLCASSLGDAPGHYEQYFGPGTRLTVT.

The table lists this clonotype with a few counts. The chain recombines TRBV2 with TRBJ2-3, with D possibly TRBD1 on 6 matching bases. V lost 10 bases, J lost 4 bases, and 24 bases lay in between. Germline-derived CDR1 and CDR2 are SNHLY and FYNNEI. The CDR3 runs 16 residues. This CDR3 reads CATQGLAHATADTQYF. For the CDR3, the DNA is TGTGCCACCCAGGGGCTAGCACATGCAACGGCAGATACGCAGTATTTT.

At least ten counts were recorded for this clonotype. The chain couples TRBV20-1 to TRBJ2-2, with D perhaps matching TRBD1 or TRBD2 (7 bases each). V lost 6 bases to trimming and J lost 6 bases, with 20 bases between them. This CDR3 contains 15 residues. CDR1 and CDR2 (germline): DFQATT, SNEGSKA (reference sequence). The CDR3 reads CSARPTGRAAGELFF. The DNA of the CDR3 is TGCAGTGCCAGGCCGACAGGGAGGGCGGCCGGGGAGCTGTTTTTT.